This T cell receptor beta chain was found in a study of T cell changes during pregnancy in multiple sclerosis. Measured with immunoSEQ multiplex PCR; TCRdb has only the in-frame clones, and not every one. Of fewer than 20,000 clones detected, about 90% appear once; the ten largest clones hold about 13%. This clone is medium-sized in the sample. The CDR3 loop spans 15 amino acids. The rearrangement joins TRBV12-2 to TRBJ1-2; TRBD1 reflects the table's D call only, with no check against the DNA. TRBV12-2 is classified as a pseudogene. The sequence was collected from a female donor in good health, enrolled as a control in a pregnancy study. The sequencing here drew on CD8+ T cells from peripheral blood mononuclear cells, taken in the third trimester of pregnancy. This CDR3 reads CASRLIMGTGSGYTF. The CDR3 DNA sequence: TGTGCAAGTCGCTTGATTATGGGGACAGGGTCGGGCTACACCTTC.